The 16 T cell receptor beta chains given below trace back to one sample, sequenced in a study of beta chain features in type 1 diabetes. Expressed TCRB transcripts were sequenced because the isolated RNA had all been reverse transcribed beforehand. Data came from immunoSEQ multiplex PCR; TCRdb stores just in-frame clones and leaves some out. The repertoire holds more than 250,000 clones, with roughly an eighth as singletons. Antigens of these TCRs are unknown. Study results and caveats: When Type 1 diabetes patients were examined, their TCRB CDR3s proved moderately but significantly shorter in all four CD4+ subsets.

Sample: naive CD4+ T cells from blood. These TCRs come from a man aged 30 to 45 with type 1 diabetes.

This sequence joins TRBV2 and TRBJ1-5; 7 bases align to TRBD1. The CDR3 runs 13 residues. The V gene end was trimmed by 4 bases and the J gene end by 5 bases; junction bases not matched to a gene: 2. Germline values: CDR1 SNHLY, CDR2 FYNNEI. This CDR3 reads CASSGGGYQPQHF. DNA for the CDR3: TGTGCCAGCAGTGGAGGGGGCTATCAGCCCCAGCATTTT.

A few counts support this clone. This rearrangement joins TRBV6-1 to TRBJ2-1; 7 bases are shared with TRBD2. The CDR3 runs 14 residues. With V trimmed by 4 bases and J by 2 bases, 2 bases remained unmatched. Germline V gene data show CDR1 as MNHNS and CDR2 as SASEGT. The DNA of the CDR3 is TGTGCCAGCAGTGCCGGGACTACCTACAATGAGCAGTTCTTC. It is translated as CASSAGTTYNEQFF.

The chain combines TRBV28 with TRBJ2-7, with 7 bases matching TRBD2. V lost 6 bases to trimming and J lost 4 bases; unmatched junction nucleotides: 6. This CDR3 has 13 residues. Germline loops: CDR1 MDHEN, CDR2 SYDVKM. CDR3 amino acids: CASRPGLPYEQYF. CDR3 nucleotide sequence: TGTGCCAGCAGGCCGGGACTACCGTACGAGCAGTACTTC.

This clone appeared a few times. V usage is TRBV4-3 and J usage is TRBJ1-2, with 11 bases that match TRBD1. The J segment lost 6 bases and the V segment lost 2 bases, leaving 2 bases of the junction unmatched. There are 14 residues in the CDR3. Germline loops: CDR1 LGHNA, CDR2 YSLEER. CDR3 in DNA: TGCGCCAGCAGCCAATGGGGACAGGGGGATGGCTACACCTTC. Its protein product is CASSQWGQGDGYTF.

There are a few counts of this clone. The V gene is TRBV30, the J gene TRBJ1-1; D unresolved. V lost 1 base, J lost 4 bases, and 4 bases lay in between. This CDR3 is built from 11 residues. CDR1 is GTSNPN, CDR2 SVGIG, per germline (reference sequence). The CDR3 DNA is TGTGCCTGGAGTGCCGTCACTGAAGCTTTCTTT. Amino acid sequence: CAWSAVTEAFF.

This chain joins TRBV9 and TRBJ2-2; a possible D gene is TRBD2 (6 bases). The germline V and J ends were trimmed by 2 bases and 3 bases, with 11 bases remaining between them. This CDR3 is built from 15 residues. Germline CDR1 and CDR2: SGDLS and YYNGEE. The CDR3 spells CASSVGLTHTGELFF. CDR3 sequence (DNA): TGTGCCAGCAGCGTGGGACTGACCCACACCGGGGAGCTGTTTTTT.

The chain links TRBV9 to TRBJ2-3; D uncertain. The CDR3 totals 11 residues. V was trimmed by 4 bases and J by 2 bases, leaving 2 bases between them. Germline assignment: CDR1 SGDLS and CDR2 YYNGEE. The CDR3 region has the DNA TGTGCCAGCAGCTACACAGATACGCAGTATTTT. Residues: CASSYTDTQYF.

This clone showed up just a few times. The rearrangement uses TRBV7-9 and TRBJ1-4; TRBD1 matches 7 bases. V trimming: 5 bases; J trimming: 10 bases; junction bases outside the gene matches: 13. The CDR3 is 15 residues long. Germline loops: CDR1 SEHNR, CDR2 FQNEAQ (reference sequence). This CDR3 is CASSRTGALPGKLFF. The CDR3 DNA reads TGTGCCAGCAGCCGCACAGGGGCCCTACCCGGAAAACTGTTTTTT. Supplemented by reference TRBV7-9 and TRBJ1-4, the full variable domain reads DTGVSQNPRHKITKRGQNVTFRCDPISEHNRLYWYRQTLGQGPEFLTYFQNEAQLEKSRLLSDRFSAERPKGSFSTLEIQRTEQGDSAMYLCASSRTGALPGKLFFGSGTQLSVL.

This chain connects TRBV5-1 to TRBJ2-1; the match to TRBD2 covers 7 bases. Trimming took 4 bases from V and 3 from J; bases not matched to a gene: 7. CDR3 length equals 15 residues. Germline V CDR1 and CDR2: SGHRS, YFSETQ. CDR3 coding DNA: TGCGCCAGCAGCGTAGAAGCGGGGAACTACAATGAGCAGTTCTTC. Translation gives CASSVEAGNYNEQFF.

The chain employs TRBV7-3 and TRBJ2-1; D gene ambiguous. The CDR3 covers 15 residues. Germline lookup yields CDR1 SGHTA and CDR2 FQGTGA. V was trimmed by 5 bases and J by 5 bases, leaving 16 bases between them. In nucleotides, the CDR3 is TGTGCCAGCAGCCCCCGGAATGGGCGAAACAATGAGCAGTTCTTC. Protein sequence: CASSPRNGRNNEQFF. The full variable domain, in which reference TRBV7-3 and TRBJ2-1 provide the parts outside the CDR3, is GAGVSQTPSNKVTEKGKYVELRCDPISGHTALYWYRQSLGQGPEFLIYFQGTGAADDSGLPNDRFFAVRPEGSVSTLKIQRTERGDSAVYLCASSPRNGRNNEQFFGPGTRLTVL.

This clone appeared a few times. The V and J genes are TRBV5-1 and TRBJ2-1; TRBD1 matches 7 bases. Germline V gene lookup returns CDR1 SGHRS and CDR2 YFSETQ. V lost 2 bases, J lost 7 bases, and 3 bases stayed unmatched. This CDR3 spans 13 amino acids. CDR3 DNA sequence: TGCGCCAGCAGCTTTCGGGGACAGAATGAGCAGTTCTTC. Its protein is CASSFRGQNEQFF.

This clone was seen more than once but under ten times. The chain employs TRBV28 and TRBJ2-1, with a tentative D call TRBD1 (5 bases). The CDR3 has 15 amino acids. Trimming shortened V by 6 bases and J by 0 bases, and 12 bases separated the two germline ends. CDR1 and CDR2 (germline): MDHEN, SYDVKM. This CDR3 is CASRLPRGSYNEQFF. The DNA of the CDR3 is TGTGCCAGCAGACTCCCTAGGGGCTCCTACAATGAGCAGTTCTTC.

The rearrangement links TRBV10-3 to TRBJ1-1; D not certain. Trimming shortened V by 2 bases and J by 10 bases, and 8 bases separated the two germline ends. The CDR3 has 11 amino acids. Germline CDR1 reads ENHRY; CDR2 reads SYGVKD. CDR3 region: CAISERETAFF. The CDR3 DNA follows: TGTGCCATCAGTGAGAGGGAGACAGCTTTCTTT.

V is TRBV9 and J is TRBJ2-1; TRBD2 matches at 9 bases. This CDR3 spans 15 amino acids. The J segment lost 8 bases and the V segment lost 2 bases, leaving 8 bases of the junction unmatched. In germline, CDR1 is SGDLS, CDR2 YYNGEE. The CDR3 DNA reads TGTGCCAGCAGCGTCAATAGCGGGAGTCAGGATGAGCAGTTCTTC. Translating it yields CASSVNSGSQDEQFF.

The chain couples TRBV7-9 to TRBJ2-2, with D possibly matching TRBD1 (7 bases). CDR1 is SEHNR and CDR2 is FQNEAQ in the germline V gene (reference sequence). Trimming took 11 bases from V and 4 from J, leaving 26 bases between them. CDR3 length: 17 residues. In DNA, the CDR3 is TGTGCCCTAGACCCTACGTCAGGGGGGCCGGCCACCGGGGAGCTGTTTTTT. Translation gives CALDPTSGGPATGELFF.

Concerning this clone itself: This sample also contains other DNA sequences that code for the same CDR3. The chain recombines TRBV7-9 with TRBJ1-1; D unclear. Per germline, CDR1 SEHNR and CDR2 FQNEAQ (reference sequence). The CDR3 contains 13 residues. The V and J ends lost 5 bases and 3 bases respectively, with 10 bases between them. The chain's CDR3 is CASSTGVDTEAFF. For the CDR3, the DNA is TGTGCCAGCAGCACCGGGGTGGACACTGAAGCTTTCTTT.